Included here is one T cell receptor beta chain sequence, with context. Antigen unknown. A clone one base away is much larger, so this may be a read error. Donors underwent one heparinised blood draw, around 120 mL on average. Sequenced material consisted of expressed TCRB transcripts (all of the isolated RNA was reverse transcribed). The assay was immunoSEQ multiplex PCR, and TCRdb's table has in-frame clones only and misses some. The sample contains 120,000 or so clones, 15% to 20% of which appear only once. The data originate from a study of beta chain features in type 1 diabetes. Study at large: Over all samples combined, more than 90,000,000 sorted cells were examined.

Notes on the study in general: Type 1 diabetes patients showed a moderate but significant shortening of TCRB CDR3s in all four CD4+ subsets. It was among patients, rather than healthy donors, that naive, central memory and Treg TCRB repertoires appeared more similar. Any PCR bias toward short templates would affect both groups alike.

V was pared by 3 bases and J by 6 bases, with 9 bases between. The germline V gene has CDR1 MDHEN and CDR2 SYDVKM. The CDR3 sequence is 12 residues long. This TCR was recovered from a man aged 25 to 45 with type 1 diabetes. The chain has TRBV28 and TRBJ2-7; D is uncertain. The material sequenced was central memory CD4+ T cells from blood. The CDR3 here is CASSFPGLEQYF. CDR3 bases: TGTGCCAGCAGTTTTCCCGGGCTCGAGCAGTACTTC.